The clone carrying this TCR beta chain was counted between two and nine times. The antigen remains unidentified. The data stem from a study of identical twins. General study findings and limits: Twins shared beta out-of-frame sequences in excess, but this excess was weaker. Conclusions relied on cross-sectional statistical analysis, not following the same donors.

Template switching introduced a universal primer site, and the cDNA bore unique molecular identifiers. TCRdb re-derived calls from the 5' RACE reads in MiXCR, one entry per CDR3 protein. The sample lists 450,000 to 600,000 distinct CDR3 sequences; around 24% were seen once. This CDR3 comprises 16 residues. The trim removed 0 bases at V and 1 base at J, leaving 3 bases unmatched. Germline V gene lookup returns CDR1 LGHNA and CDR2 YNFKEQ. These records were also assigned to another study, of yellow fever vaccine responses in identical twins.

The sequenced sample consisted of CD4+ T cells sorted from blood. The chain uses TRBV4-2 and TRBJ2-3; 8 positions match TRBD2. The TCR originated in a woman aged 18-35 years in good health. CDR3 bases: TGTGCCAGCAGCCAAGATACGGGGGGGGGCACAGATACGCAGTATTTT. It encodes CASSQDTGGGTDTQYF.